The clone carrying this T cell receptor beta chain has only one observation. What it binds is unknown. The repertoire was sequenced with immunoSEQ multiplex PCR; TCRdb's copy has only in-frame clones and lacks some. The sample holds roughly 130,000 clones, less than 95% seen once. This sample stems from a study of cytotoxic CD8 clonotypes in ibrutinib-treated CLL. Study results and limitations: Baseline clonality was higher than in age-matched healthy donors and moved in step with circulating CD8+ T-cell counts.

CDR1 is DFQATT, CDR2 SNEGSKA, per germline (reference sequence). Trimming removed 5 bases from V and 6 bases from J, with 10 bases in between. This CDR3 is built from 11 residues. The genes are TRBV20-1 and TRBJ2-5, with no clear D. The starting material was PBMCs, obtained after 12 months of ibrutinib treatment. The sequence came from a human donor with chronic lymphocytic leukemia. Here the CDR3 reads CSARDLQTQYF. CDR3 bases: TGCAGTGCTCGCGACTTACAGACCCAGTACTTC.